This passage covers 30 T cell receptor beta chains from one sample sequenced in a study of beta chain features in type 1 diabetes. TCRB transcripts that were expressed got sequenced, as all of the isolated RNA had been reverse transcribed. Profiling relied on immunoSEQ multiplex PCR, and the TCRdb table lists in-frame clones only, not all of them. Among roughly 60,000 clones listed, 59% were seen once. Sequencing input: Tregs from blood. The receptors were sampled from a woman aged 18-29 years in good health.

The sample holds a few counts of this clone. The chain links TRBV29-1 to TRBJ2-7, with D possibly being TRBD2 (6 bases). CDR1 SQVTM and CDR2 ANQGSEA come from the germline V gene. The CDR3 runs 12 residues. V was pared by 1 base and J by 2 bases, with 6 bases between. The CDR3 DNA reads as TGCAGCGTTGAAGGGGAGGCCTACGAGCAGTACTTC. Amino acid sequence: CSVEGEAYEQYF.

This clone came up a few times. The CDR3: CASSPSTETQYF. DNA of the CDR3: TGTGCCAGCAGTCCCAGTACGGAGACCCAGTACTTC. The chain couples TRBV6-5 to TRBJ2-5; D not resolved. Deletions cut 5 bases from V and 5 bases from J, with 9 bases between. Per germline, CDR1 MNHEY and CDR2 SVGAGI. The CDR3 loop spans 12 amino acids.

The gene calls are TRBV5-1 and TRBJ2-7, with TRBD1 matching 7 bases. V lost 4 bases to trimming and J lost 3 bases; unmatched junction nucleotides: 10. From germline, CDR1 is SGHRS and CDR2 YFSETQ. The CDR3 is 15 residues long. This CDR3 reads CASSPLGQILYEQYF. The CDR3 nucleotides are TGCGCCAGCAGCCCTCTGGGACAGATACTCTACGAGCAGTACTTC. The complete variable domain, with remaining parts taken from reference TRBV5-1 and TRBJ2-7, reads KAGVTQTPRYLIKTRGQQVTLSCSPISGHRSVSWYQQTPGQGLQFLFEYFSETQRNKGNFPGRFSGRQFSNSRSEMNVSTLELGDSALYLCASSPLGQILYEQYFGPGTRLTVT.

The gene calls are TRBV6-5 and TRBJ1-4; D call uncertain. The ends were cut back, 5 bases at V and 0 bases at J, with 10 bases in the middle. Germline lookup yields CDR1 MNHEY and CDR2 SVGAGI. The CDR3 loop spans 15 amino acids. In DNA form, the CDR3 reads TGTGCCAGCAGTGTGTTACTTGCAACTAATGAAAAACTGTTTTTT. This sequence encodes CASSVLLATNEKLFF.

The J gene is TRBJ2-1, the V gene TRBV12-5, with 8 bases that match TRBD2. Germline values: CDR1 LGHNT, CDR2 FRNRAP. There are 13 residues in the CDR3. V shed 3 bases, J shed 12 bases, and the junction held 7 bases outside the gene matches. The CDR3 loop is CASGFGGREGQFF. The DNA of the CDR3 is TGTGCTAGTGGTTTTGGGGGCCGGGAGGGGCAGTTCTTC.

The chain has TRBV4-2 and TRBJ2-1; perhaps TRBD1 as D (5 bases). Germline V CDR1 and CDR2: LGHNA, YNFKEQ. The CDR3 totals 17 residues. Trimming shortened V by 4 bases and J by 2 bases, and 18 bases separated the two germline ends. The CDR3 is CASSRTLGAIAYNEQFF. DNA for the CDR3: TGTGCCAGCAGCCGCACCCTAGGGGCCATTGCCTACAATGAGCAGTTCTTC.

The CDR3 DNA follows: TGTGCCAGCAGCTTAGAGACGTACAGCGGGAGACGGCAGTTCTTC. Protein sequence: CASSLETYSGRRQFF. The chain joins TRBV7-2 to TRBJ2-1, with 8 bases that match TRBD2. This CDR3 has 15 residues. Looked up from germline, CDR1 is SGHTA and CDR2 is FQGNSA. V lost 1 base, J lost 12 bases, and 11 bases stayed unmatched.

DNA for the CDR3: TGTGCCACCCAAACCCAGGGGGCTTTTTCAGATACGCAGTATTTT. Protein: CATQTQGAFSDTQYF. The chain is built from TRBV6-1 and TRBJ2-3; 8 nucleotides align to TRBD1. Germline CDR1 is MNHNS and CDR2 is SASEGT. The length of the CDR3 is 15 residues. Trimming took 10 bases from V and 4 from J; bases not matched to a gene: 13.

This CDR3 is CASSPGGTEAFF. The DNA of the CDR3 is TGCGCCAGCAGCCCAGGGGGCACTGAAGCTTTCTTT. The chain links TRBV5-1 to TRBJ1-1, with TRBD1 matching over 7 bases. The CDR3 has 12 residues. Per the germline V gene, CDR1 is SGHRS and CDR2 is YFSETQ. J gave up 4 bases and V 4 bases, and 1 base lay outside the gene matches.

The chain recombines TRBV5-1 with TRBJ2-3; 13 bases fit TRBD2. V lost 3 bases to trimming and J lost 2 bases; unmatched junction nucleotides: 15. The CDR3 is made up of 20 amino acids. In germline, CDR1 is SGHRS, CDR2 YFSETQ. CDR3 DNA sequence: TGCGCCAGCAGCTCTTACCCGGGACTAGCGGGACATGTCAACACAGATACGCAGTATTTT. Its translation: CASSSYPGLAGHVNTDTQYF.

This clone was found a few times. V and J are TRBV6-1 and TRBJ1-1; 7 bases align to TRBD1. Germline CDR1 reads MNHNS; CDR2 reads SASEGT. V was pared by 1 base and J by 7 bases, with 3 bases of the junction left unmatched. There are 13 residues in the CDR3. The CDR3, as DNA: TGTGCCAGCAGTGAAGACAGGGGAGGTGAAGCTTTCTTT. Amino acids: CASSEDRGGEAFF.

The chain is built from TRBV5-6 and TRBJ2-7, with D perhaps TRBD2 (5 bases). The CDR3 extends over 14 amino acids. The V gene lost 4 bases and the J gene lost 0 bases, with 11 bases spanning the gap. Germline V gives CDR1 SGHDT, CDR2 YYEEEE. CDR3 bases: TGTGCCAGCAGCAGGACGGGAAGCTCCTACGAGCAGTACTTC. It translates to CASSRTGSSYEQYF.

V usage is TRBV7-9 and J usage is TRBJ2-4, with a possible D match to TRBD1 (6 bases). The length of the CDR3 is 15 residues. CDR1 SEHNR and CDR2 FQNEAQ come from the germline V gene (reference sequence). Trimming took 6 bases from V and 3 from J, leaving 15 bases between them. This CDR3 is CASSSPDRHKNIQYF. The CDR3 region has the DNA TGTGCCAGCAGTTCCCCGGACAGACACAAAAACATTCAGTACTTC.

In this sample, this clone turned up a few times. Here the CDR3 DNA reads TGTGCCAGCAGCCCTAACGAAGTCAATGAGCAGTTCTTC. This gives the protein CASSPNEVNEQFF. The chain is built from TRBV7-2 and TRBJ2-1, with no clear D. CDR1 and CDR2 from the germline V gene are SGHTA and FQGNSA. This CDR3 is built from 13 residues. Deletions cut 5 bases from V and 6 bases from J, with 11 bases between.

The chain joins TRBV5-1 to TRBJ1-2; the D gene is possibly TRBD1 (5 bases). The CDR3 is 12 amino acids. V gave up 4 bases and J gave up 5 bases, with 9 bases separating them. CDR1 SGHRS and CDR2 YFSETQ come from the germline V gene. The CDR3: CASSGGGYGYTF. In DNA form, the CDR3 reads TGCGCCAGCAGCGGCGGGGGGTATGGCTACACCTTC.

The chain employs TRBV7-2 and TRBJ2-7, with 9 bases matching TRBD1. The CDR3 runs 15 residues. V was pared by 3 bases and J by 2 bases, with 5 bases of the junction left unmatched. The V gene's germline CDR1 is SGHTA and CDR2 FQGNSA. The chain's CDR3 is CASSFAGTGPYEQYF. The CDR3 DNA reads TGTGCCAGCAGCTTTGCCGGGACAGGGCCCTACGAGCAGTACTTC.

In this sample, this clone turned up a few times. The chain carries TRBV28 and TRBJ1-3, with unresolved D. This CDR3 is 16 amino acids long. The germline gives CDR1 MDHEN, CDR2 SYDVKM. V dropped 3 bases and J dropped 1 base, with 13 bases sitting between them. The CDR3 DNA reads TGTGCCAGCAGTTTTTGGAGGGATCGATCTGGAAACACCATATATTTT. Amino acid sequence: CASSFWRDRSGNTIYF.

The CDR3 spells CASSWIAGSFPSYNEQFF. In DNA form, the CDR3 reads TGTGCCAGCAGCTGGATAGCGGGGTCCTTTCCCTCCTACAATGAGCAGTTCTTC. The chain carries TRBV7-2 and TRBJ2-1, with 8 bases lining up with TRBD2. The CDR3 has 18 residues. Germline assignment: CDR1 SGHTA and CDR2 FQGNSA. V was clipped by 4 bases and J by 0 bases; unmatched bases: 11.

The chain joins TRBV2 to TRBJ1-1; the D gene is possibly TRBD1 (5 bases). Germline lookup yields CDR1 SNHLY and CDR2 FYNNEI. Trimming stripped 11 bases from V and 0 bases from J, with 16 bases between. This CDR3 region has 14 residues. As DNA, the CDR3 is TGTGCCGGTGACGGGGGAAGGGTGAACACTGAAGCTTTCTTT. Its protein product is CAGDGGRVNTEAFF.

This clone was picked up a small number of times. CDR3 sequence reads: CASSIGDTDEQFF. The CDR3, as DNA: TGTGCCAGTAGTATTGGGGACACAGATGAGCAGTTCTTC. The chain couples TRBV19 to TRBJ2-1, with D perhaps matching TRBD1 (6 bases). CDR3 length: 13 amino acids. Per germline, CDR1 LNHDA and CDR2 SQIVND (reference sequence). V was cut by 3 bases and J by 8 bases, with 11 bases left in between.

This clone was detected only a few times. The chain joins TRBV29-1 to TRBJ2-5; possibly TRBD2 for D (5 bases). CDR1 is SQVTM and CDR2 is ANQGSEA in the germline V gene. Trimming cost V 7 bases and J 2 bases, with 11 bases left between them. This CDR3 contains 12 residues. This CDR3 is CSGAGGQETQYF. The CDR3 nucleotides are TGCAGCGGAGCAGGCGGGCAAGAGACCCAGTACTTC.

This clone appeared a few times. The chain has TRBV6-1 and TRBJ1-1, with 8 bases identical to TRBD1. The CDR3 is 13 residues long. Germline CDR1 MNHNS, CDR2 SASEGT. After removal of 5 bases from V and 8 bases from J, the junction contained 7 bases not matched to a gene. CDR3 protein: CASSPRTGFEAFF. Here the CDR3 DNA reads TGTGCCAGCAGTCCCCGGACAGGGTTCGAAGCTTTCTTT.

The CDR3 reads CASSLRQPYNSPLHF. The CDR3, as DNA: TGTGCCAGCAGCTTAAGACAGCCCTATAATTCACCCCTCCACTTT. The V and J genes are TRBV7-2 and TRBJ1-6; tentative D call: TRBD1 (5 bases). Germline V gene lookup returns CDR1 SGHTA and CDR2 FQGNSA. The V end was cut by 2 bases, the J end by 2 bases, with 7 bases between. The CDR3 is made up of 15 amino acids.

Only a few counts were recorded for this clone. The chain links TRBV5-1 to TRBJ2-7; TRBD1 matches at 9 bases. Germline V lookup: CDR1 SGHRS, CDR2 YFSETQ. V trimming: 3 bases; J trimming: 5 bases; junction bases outside the gene matches: 3. The CDR3 is 13 amino acids. The chain's CDR3 is CASSSGTGNEQYF. In DNA, the CDR3 is TGCGCCAGCAGCTCCGGGACAGGGAACGAGCAGTACTTC.

The rearrangement uses TRBV5-1 and TRBJ2-3, with 9 bases aligning to TRBD2. The germline gives CDR1 SGHRS, CDR2 YFSETQ. V lost 4 bases to trimming and J lost 3 bases; unmatched junction nucleotides: 12. The CDR3 spans 17 residues. Written as DNA, the CDR3 is TGCGCCAGCAGCCTCAACGCGGGAGGGCTAGGGACAGATACGCAGTATTTT. It specifies CASSLNAGGLGTDTQYF.

This clone was counted a few times. This sequence joins TRBV29-1 and TRBJ1-4, with TRBD1 as a possible D gene (5 bases). Between the trimmed V and J ends, which lost 6 bases and 3 bases, there was a span of 11 bases. The CDR3 spans 13 residues. In germline, CDR1 is SQVTM, CDR2 ANQGSEA. The CDR3 nucleotides are TGCAGCGTCGGTGGAGGGGCTAATGAAAAACTGTTTTTT. Translation gives CSVGGGANEKLFF.

This rearrangement joins TRBV6-5 to TRBJ2-1; 12 bases map to TRBD2. This CDR3 is built from 15 residues. Per the germline V gene, CDR1 is MNHEY and CDR2 is SVGAGI. Trimming cost V 5 bases and J 7 bases; bases outside gene matches: 6. CDR3 amino acids: CASSQLTSGRNEQFF. The DNA of the CDR3 is TGTGCCAGCAGTCAACTGACTAGCGGGAGAAATGAGCAGTTCTTC.

This chain connects TRBV7-9 to TRBJ2-7; 10 bases are shared with TRBD1. The CDR3 spans 16 residues. Germline V CDR1 and CDR2: SEHNR, FQNEAQ (reference sequence). J was trimmed by 1 base and V by 5 bases; bases with no gene match: 8. DNA of the CDR3: TGTGCCAGCAGCCCACAACCGGGACAGGGGTCCTACGAGCAGTACTTC. It is translated as CASSPQPGQGSYEQYF.

The CDR3 protein is CASTLAGGGYEQYF. The CDR3 DNA is TGTGCCAGCACTCTAGCGGGAGGGGGCTACGAGCAGTACTTC. This chain links TRBV6-1 with TRBJ2-7; 12 bases match TRBD2. The junction had 4 bases not matched to a gene; V was cut back by 7 bases and J by 3 bases. CDR3 length: 14 amino acids. Germline V gene lookup returns CDR1 MNHNS and CDR2 SASEGT.

A few counts support this clone. At one of its ends the junction is not consistent with the germline gene, which may arise from a read error. Other DNA sequences in this sample translate to the same CDR3. The rearrangement uses TRBV6-1 and TRBJ1-4, with 7 nucleotides matching TRBD1. Germline V CDR1 and CDR2: MNHNS, SASEGT. There are 14 residues in the CDR3. The CDR3 DNA reads TGTGCCAGCAGTCCGGGACAGATACCGGAAAAGCTGTTTTTT. It yields the protein CASSPGQIPEKLFF.